This TCR beta chain was captured in a study of cytomegalovirus exposure and HLA in healthy donors. Study summary: Roughly 85 million unique TCRs from HLA-typed donors made up an early data release. Whole-study findings and limits: With later analysis, a missense DCLRE1C variant became linked to TCR beta V- and J-gene trimming.

The PCR was carried out with 60 Vbeta primers and 13 Jbeta primers. Method: immunoSEQ multiplex PCR; TCRdb's copy keeps in-frame clones and lacks some. The profile shows roughly 150,000 clones, about 80% of them singletons. As to this clone: Its matching antigen is unknown.

CDR1 and CDR2 (germline): MNHNY, SVGAGI (reference sequence). V lost 4 bases to trimming and J lost 7 bases; unmatched junction nucleotides: 8. The CDR3 spans 15 residues. The chain couples TRBV6-6 to TRBJ1-5; 9 positions match TRBD1. Sample: PBMCs. The sequence was collected from a girl aged 10 to 17 in good health and CMV-seropositive. CDR3 DNA sequence: TGTGCCAGCAGTTCGGCGGACAGGGGAGGGCAGCCCCAGCATTTT. Translation gives CASSSADRGGQPQHF.